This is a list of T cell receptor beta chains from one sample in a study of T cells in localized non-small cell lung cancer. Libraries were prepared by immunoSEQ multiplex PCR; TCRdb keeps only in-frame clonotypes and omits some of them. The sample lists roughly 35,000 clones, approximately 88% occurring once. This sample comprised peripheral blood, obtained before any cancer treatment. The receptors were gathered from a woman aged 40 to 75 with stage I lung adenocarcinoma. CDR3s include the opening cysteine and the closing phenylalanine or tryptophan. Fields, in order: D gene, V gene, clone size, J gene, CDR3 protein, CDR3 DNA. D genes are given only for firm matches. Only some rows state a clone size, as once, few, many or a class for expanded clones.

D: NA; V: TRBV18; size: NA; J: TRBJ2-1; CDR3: CASSPGLYNEQFF; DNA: TGTGCCAGCTCACCCGGACTCTACAATGAGCAGTTCTTC
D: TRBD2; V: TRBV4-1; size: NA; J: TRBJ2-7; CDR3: CASSPQTSGSYEQYF; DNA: TGCGCCAGCAGCCCCCAAACTAGCGGGAGCTACGAGCAGTACTTC
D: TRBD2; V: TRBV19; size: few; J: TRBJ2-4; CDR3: CASIGRLAGERNIQYF; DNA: TGTGCCAGTATTGGACGACTAGCGGGAGAAAGAAACATTCAGTACTTC
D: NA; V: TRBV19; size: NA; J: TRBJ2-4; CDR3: CASSSRAKNIQYF; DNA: TGTGCCAGTAGTTCGAGGGCCAAAAACATTCAGTACTTC
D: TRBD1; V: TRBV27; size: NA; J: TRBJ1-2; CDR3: CASSSQAGQGAVGYGYTF; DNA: TGTGCCAGCAGTTCCCAGGCGGGGCAGGGGGCCGTTGGGTATGGCTACACCTTC
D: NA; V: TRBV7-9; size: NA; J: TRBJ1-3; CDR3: CASSYEQGTSGNTIYF; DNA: TGTGCCAGCAGCTACGAACAGGGTACCTCTGGAAACACCATATATTTT
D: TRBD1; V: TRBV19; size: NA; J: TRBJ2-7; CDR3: CASTWGQGAYEQYF; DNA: TGTGCCAGTACCTGGGGACAGGGGGCCTACGAGCAGTACTTC
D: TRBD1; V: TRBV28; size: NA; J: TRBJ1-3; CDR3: CASSLKGARGAIYF; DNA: TGTGCCAGCAGTTTAAAGGGCGCCAGGGGGGCCATATATTTT
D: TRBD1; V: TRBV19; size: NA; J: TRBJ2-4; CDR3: CASSGAGQGLVSDKNIQYF; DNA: TGTGCCAGTAGCGGGGCGGGACAGGGGTTGGTTTCGGACAAAAACATTCAGTACTTC
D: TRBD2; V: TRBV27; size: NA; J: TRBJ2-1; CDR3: CASSWEMTSVYNEQFF; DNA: TGTGCCAGCAGTTGGGAGATGACTAGCGTCTACAATGAGCAGTTCTTC
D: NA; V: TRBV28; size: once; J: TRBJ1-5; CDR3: CASSLTAGRRNQPQHF; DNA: TGTGCCAGCTCCCTAACGGCAGGGAGGCGGAATCAGCCCCAGCATTTT
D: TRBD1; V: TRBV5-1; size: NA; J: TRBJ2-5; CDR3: CASSLGTGGETQYF; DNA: TGCGCCAGCAGCCTCGGGACAGGGGGAGAGACCCAGTACTTC
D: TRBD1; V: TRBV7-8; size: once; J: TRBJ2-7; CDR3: CASSLTGGHYEQYF; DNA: TGTGCCAGCAGCTTGACAGGGGGACACTACGAGCAGTACTTC
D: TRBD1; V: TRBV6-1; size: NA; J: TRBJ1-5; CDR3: CASLAVQGRHQPQHF; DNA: TGTGCCAGCTTGGCCGTACAGGGGCGTCATCAGCCCCAGCATTTT
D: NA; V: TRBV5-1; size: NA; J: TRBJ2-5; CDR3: CASSLGSGNQETQYF; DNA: TGCGCCAGCAGCTTGGGGTCCGGCAACCAAGAGACCCAGTACTTC
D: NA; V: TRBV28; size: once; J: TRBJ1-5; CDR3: CASSRAGLSNQPQHF; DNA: TGTGCCAGCAGTCGCGCGGGGCTTAGCAATCAGCCCCAGCATTTT
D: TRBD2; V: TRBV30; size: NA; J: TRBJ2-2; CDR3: CAWSNKGLAGDKLFF; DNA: TGTGCCTGGAGCAATAAGGGACTAGCGGGAGATAAGCTGTTTTTT
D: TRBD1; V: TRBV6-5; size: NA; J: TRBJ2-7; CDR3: CASSGQGDEQYF; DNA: TGTGCCAGCAGTGGACAGGGCGACGAGCAGTACTTC
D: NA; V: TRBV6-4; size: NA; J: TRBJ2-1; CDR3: CASSETGESNEQFF; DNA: TGTGCCAGCAGTGAAACGGGAGAGAGCAATGAGCAGTTCTTC
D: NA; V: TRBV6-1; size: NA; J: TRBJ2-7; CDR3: CASSKDSPYEQYF; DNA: TGTGCCAGCAGCAAGGACAGCCCCTACGAGCAGTACTTC
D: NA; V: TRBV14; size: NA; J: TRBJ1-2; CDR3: CASSQVSGTGGYTF; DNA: TGTGCCAGCAGCCAAGTATCTGGGACGGGTGGCTACACCTTC
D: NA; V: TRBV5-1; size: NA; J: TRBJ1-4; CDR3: CASSLVTRGSGNEKLFF; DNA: TGCGCCAGCAGCTTGGTTACCAGGGGCAGTGGGAATGAAAAACTGTTTTTT
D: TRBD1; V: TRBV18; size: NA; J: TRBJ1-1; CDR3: CASSLRTGANTEAFF; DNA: TGTGCCAGCTCACTGAGGACAGGGGCGAACACTGAAGCTTTCTTT
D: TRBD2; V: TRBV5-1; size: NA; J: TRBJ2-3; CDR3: CASSLGTSGMLGTDTQYF; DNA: TGCGCCAGCAGCCTGGGGACTAGCGGGATGTTGGGCACAGATACGCAGTATTTT
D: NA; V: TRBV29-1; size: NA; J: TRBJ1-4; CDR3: CSAHRRGANEKLFF; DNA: TGCAGCGCGCACAGGAGAGGTGCTAATGAAAAACTGTTTTTT
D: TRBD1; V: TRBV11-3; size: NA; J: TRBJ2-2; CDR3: CASSSGQGWNTGELFF; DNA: TGTGCCAGCAGCTCCGGACAGGGGTGGAACACCGGGGAGCTGTTTTTT
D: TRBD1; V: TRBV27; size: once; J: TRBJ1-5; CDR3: CASSFQQGPNQPQHF; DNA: TGTGCCAGCAGTTTCCAACAGGGGCCCAATCAGCCCCAGCATTTT
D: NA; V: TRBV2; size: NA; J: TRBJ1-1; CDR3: CATLEAGWNTEAFF; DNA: TGTGCGACCTTAGAGGCAGGCTGGAACACTGAAGCTTTCTTT
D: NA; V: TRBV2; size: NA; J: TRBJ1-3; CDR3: CASSEQGVVLRSGNTIYF; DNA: TGTGCCAGCAGTGAACAGGGAGTAGTTTTGAGATCTGGAAACACCATATATTTT
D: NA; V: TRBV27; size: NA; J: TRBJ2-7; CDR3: CASSWGPGYEQYF; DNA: TGTGCCAGCAGTTGGGGGCCGGGCTACGAGCAGTACTTC
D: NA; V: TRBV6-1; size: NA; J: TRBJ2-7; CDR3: CASGRTGTYEQYF; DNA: TGTGCCAGCGGGCGGACGGGGACCTACGAGCAGTACTTC
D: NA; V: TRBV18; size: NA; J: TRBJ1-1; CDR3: CASSPNTGNTEAFF; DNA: TGTGCCAGCTCACCAAACACAGGGAACACTGAAGCTTTCTTT
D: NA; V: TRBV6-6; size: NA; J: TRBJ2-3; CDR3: CASSWGGTDTQYF; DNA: TGTGCCAGCAGTTGGGGGGGCACAGATACGCAGTATTTT
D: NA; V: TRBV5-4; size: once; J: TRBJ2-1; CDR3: CASSLRQGIGNEQFF; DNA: TGTGCCAGCAGCTTGCGGCAGGGCATAGGGAATGAGCAGTTCTTC
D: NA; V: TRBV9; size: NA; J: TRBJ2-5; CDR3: CASSVGMIGETQYF; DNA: TGTGCCAGCAGCGTAGGGATGATAGGGGAGACCCAGTACTTC
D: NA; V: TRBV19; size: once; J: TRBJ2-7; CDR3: CASNPAVGVGYEQYF; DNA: TGTGCCAGTAACCCTGCAGTAGGGGTTGGTTACGAGCAGTACTTC
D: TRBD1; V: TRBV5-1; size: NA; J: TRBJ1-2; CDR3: CASTWGTGPYGYTF; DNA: TGCGCCAGCACCTGGGGGACAGGGCCATATGGCTACACCTTC
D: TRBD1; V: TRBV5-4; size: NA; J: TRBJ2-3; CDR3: CASSPGQGADTQYF; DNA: TGTGCCAGCAGCCCCGGGCAGGGGGCGGATACGCAGTATTTT
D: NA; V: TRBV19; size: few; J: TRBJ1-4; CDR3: CASSIDQAGEKLFF; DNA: TGTGCCAGTAGTATAGACCAGGCGGGTGAAAAACTGTTTTTT
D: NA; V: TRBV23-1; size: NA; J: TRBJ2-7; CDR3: CASSTLNEQYF; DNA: TGCGCCAGCAGCACCCTAAACGAGCAGTACTTC
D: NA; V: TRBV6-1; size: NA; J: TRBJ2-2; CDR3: CASSESSRGHRELFF; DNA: TGTGCCAGCAGTGAAAGCTCAAGGGGACACAGGGAGCTGTTTTTT